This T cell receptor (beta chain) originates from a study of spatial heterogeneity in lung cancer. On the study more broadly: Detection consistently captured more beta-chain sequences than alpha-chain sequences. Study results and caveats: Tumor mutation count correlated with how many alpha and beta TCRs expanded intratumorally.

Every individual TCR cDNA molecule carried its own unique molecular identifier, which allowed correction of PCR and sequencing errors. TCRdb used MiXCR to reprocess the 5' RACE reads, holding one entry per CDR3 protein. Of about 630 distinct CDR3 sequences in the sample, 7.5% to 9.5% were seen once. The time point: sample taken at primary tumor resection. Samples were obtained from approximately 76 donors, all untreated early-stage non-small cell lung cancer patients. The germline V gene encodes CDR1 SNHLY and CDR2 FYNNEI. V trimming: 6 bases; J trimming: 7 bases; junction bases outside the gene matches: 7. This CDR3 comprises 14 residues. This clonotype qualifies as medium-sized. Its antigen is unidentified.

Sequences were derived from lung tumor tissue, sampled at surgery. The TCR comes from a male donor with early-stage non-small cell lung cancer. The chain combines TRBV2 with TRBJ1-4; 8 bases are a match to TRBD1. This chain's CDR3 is CASREDRVVEKLFF. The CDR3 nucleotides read TGTGCCAGCAGAGAGGACAGGGTGGTTGAAAAACTGTTTTTT.